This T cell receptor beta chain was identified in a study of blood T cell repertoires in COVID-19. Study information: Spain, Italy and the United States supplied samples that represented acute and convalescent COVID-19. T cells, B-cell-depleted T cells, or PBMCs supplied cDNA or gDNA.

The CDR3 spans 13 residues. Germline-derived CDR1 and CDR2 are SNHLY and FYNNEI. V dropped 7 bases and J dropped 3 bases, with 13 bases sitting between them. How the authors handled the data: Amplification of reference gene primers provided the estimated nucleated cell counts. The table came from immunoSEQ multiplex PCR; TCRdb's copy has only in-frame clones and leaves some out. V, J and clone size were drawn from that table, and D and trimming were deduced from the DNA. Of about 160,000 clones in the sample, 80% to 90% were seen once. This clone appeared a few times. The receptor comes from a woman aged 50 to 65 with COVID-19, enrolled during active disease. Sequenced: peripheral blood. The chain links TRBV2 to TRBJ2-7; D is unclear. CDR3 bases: TGTGCCAGCAATGACTTTGCGTTCTACGAGCAGTACTTC. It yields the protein CASNDFAFYEQYF.